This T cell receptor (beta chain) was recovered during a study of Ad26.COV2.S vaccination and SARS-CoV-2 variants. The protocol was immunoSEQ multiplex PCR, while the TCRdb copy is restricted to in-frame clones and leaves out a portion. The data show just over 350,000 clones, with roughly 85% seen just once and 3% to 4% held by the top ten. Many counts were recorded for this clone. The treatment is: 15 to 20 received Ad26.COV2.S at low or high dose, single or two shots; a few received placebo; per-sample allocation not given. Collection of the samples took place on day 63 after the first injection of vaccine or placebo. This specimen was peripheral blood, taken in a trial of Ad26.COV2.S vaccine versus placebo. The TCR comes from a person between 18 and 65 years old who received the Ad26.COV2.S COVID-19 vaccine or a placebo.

CDR3 nucleotide sequence: TGTGCCACCAGCAGAAGTCTAGCGCTAAACACCGGGGAGCTGTTTTTT. This translates into CATSRSLALNTGELFF. The gene calls are TRBV15 and TRBJ2-2, with TRBD2 as a possible D gene (6 bases). Germline V lookup: CDR1 LNHNV, CDR2 YYDKDF (reference sequence). V lost 2 bases to trimming and J lost 2 bases, with 12 bases between them. The CDR3 has 16 residues.